The present entry profiles one T cell receptor beta chain with its context. CDR1 SGHTA and CDR2 FQGNSA come from the germline V gene. CDR3 length: 14 amino acids. Trimming left V 5 bases short and J 7 bases short, with 15 bases between. This record belongs to a study of blood T cells in healthy people across ages. A second PCR of 7 to 11 cycles used a sample-barcoded 5' primer and a J-beta primer mix. TCRdb re-derived calls from the 5' RACE reads in MiXCR, one entry per CDR3 protein. The table lists 2 million or so distinct CDR3 sequences, about 49% of them singletons. Specimen: blood. The chain recombines TRBV7-2 with TRBJ2-1; D is perhaps TRBD1 (6 bases). The receptor was derived from a woman aged 40-49 years in good health. CDR3 loop: CASSQGIERNEQFF. In DNA form, the CDR3 reads TGTGCCAGCAGCCAGGGGATCGAGAGGAATGAGCAGTTCTTC.